The 29 T cell receptor beta chains below come from one sample, sequenced in a study of response to subunit inactivated influenza vaccine. TCRdb reanalysed the RT-PCR reads using MiXCR and keeps one entry per CDR3 protein. The sample holds roughly 500,000 distinct CDR3 sequences, about 15% seen once. The source was CD4+ T cells sorted from PBMCs, collected 23 months after vaccination. These receptors all stem from a man aged 50-75 years who received an inactivated influenza vaccine.

This clonotype has a handful of counts. This chain connects TRBV7-2 to TRBJ2-5; TRBD1 is a possible D gene (6 bases). The V end was cut by 5 bases, the J end by 0 bases, with 19 bases between. Looked up from germline, CDR1 is SGHTA and CDR2 is FQGNSA. The length of the CDR3 is 17 residues. Here the CDR3 DNA reads TGTGCCAGCAGCCCAGATACAGGGCTAAAGTACCAAGAGACCCAGTACTTC. It yields the protein CASSPDTGLKYQETQYF.

This chain joins TRBV5-5 and TRBJ2-3; 7 bases line up with TRBD2. CDR1 is SGHKS, CDR2 YYEKEE, per germline (reference sequence). The CDR3 runs 16 residues. The ends lost 1 base at V and 0 bases at J; junction bases unmatched: 5. The CDR3 is CASSLLGRGSTDTQYF. CDR3 sequence (DNA): TGTGCCAGCAGCTTGCTGGGGCGGGGGAGCACAGATACGCAGTATTTT. The complete variable domain, with remaining parts taken from reference TRBV5-5 and TRBJ2-3, reads DAGVTQSPTHLIKTRGQQVTLRCSPISGHKSVSWYQQVLGQGPQFIFQYYEKEERGRGNFPDRFSARQFPNYSSELNVNALLLGDSALYLCASSLLGRGSTDTQYFGPGTRLTVL.

This clonotype was found a few times. The chain joins TRBV5-1 to TRBJ2-7; 10 bases agree with TRBD1. The CDR3 is 15 residues long. Germline V gene lookup returns CDR1 SGHRS and CDR2 YFSETQ. The V and J ends lost 0 bases and 3 bases, in that order; junction bases with no gene match: 3. CDR3 nucleotide sequence: TGCGCCAGCAGCTTGGAGGGACAGGGGAACTACGAGCAGTACTTC. It specifies CASSLEGQGNYEQYF.

This clonotype was seen at least ten times. The chain recombines TRBV28 with TRBJ2-2; TRBD2 matches at 8 bases. The CDR3 runs to 15 residues. V dropped 1 base and J dropped 7; count of bases not matched to a gene: 5. Germline V gene lookup returns CDR1 MDHEN and CDR2 SYDVKM. DNA of the CDR3: TGTGCCAGCAGTTTATCCGGGGGGGGAAGCGGGGAGCTGTTTTTT. It yields the protein CASSLSGGGSGELFF.

The V gene is TRBV5-6, the J gene TRBJ1-2; D unresolved. Trimming removed 4 bases from V and 4 bases from J, with 17 bases in between. This CDR3 has 15 residues. CDR1 and CDR2 (germline): SGHDT, YYEEEE. CDR3 region: CASSPSSSSSYGYTF. In nucleotides, the CDR3 is TGTGCCAGCAGCCCCAGTAGTTCCAGCAGCTATGGCTACACCTTC.

The sample holds many counts of this clonotype. The rearrangement uses TRBV20-1 and TRBJ2-1; 12 bases match TRBD2. CDR3 size: 15 residues. The germline V gene has CDR1 DFQATT and CDR2 SNEGSKA (reference sequence). J was trimmed by 7 bases and V by 3 bases; bases with no gene match: 7. CDR3 sequence reads: CSARLTSGRRNEQFF. For the CDR3, the DNA is TGCAGTGCTAGGTTGACTAGCGGGAGAAGAAATGAGCAGTTCTTC.

This clonotype has a handful of counts. CDR3 loop: CASSAGRGGYF. The CDR3 region has the DNA TGCGCCAGCAGCGCGGGGCGGGGAGGCTACTTC. The chain couples TRBV5-1 to TRBJ2-4; possible D gene TRBD2, 6 bases. The CDR3 sequence is 11 residues long. Trimming cost V 4 bases and J 16 bases, with 15 bases left between them. The V gene's germline CDR1 is SGHRS and CDR2 YFSETQ.

The CDR3 sequence is CASSLRGTGAYEQYF. CDR3 DNA sequence: TGTGCCAGCAGCTTAAGGGGTACCGGAGCCTACGAGCAGTACTTC. The chain couples TRBV7-2 to TRBJ2-7, with D possibly matching TRBD1 (5 bases). From germline, CDR1 is SGHTA and CDR2 FQGNSA. The CDR3 length is 15 residues. The ends were cut back, 2 bases at V and 2 bases at J, with 13 bases in the middle.

The rearrangement joins TRBV30 to TRBJ1-5; no reliable D call. Looked up from germline, CDR1 is GTSNPN and CDR2 is SVGIG (reference sequence). This CDR3 spans 13 amino acids. The germline V and J ends were trimmed by 0 bases and 6 bases, with 9 bases remaining between them. CDR3 protein: CAWSVGVRQPQHF. The CDR3 region has the DNA TGTGCCTGGAGTGTAGGTGTCCGTCAGCCCCAGCATTTT.

This clonotype has at least ten counts. The CDR3 does not close with the conserved phenylalanine or tryptophan, likely indicating a read error. It is unclear where the CDR3 begins or ends on the DNA, so no DNA is shown, and the CDR3 is as TCRdb lists it. The V gene is TRBV12-3 or TRBV12-4, the J gene TRBJ2-2. The CDR3 sequence runs 12 residues, both termini included. The CDR3 reads CASSSGTGELLL.

The chain employs TRBV7-2 and TRBJ1-2; D gene unclear. The germline CDR1 and CDR2 sequences are SGHTA and FQGNSA. The CDR3 runs 11 residues. The V end was cut by 5 bases, the J end by 4 bases, with 5 bases between. In DNA form, the CDR3 reads TGTGCCAGCAGCCGGGCCTATGGCTACACCTTC. It encodes CASSRAYGYTF.

This clonotype has only a few counts. The rearrangement uses TRBV7-2 and TRBJ2-1, with 10 nucleotides matching TRBD2. Per the germline V gene, CDR1 is SGHTA and CDR2 is FQGNSA. The CDR3 runs 15 residues. With V trimmed by 0 bases and J by 6 bases, 2 bases remained unmatched. The CDR3 nucleotides read TGTGCCAGCAGCTTAGCTAGCGGGAGGTTCAATGAGCAGTTCTTC. It encodes CASSLASGRFNEQFF.

This clonotype was seen ten or more times. This chain joins TRBV4-3 and TRBJ2-3; no definite D call. Trimming pared 1 base from V and 5 bases from J, leaving 10 bases between. This CDR3 has 14 amino acids. CDR1 is LGHNA and CDR2 is YSLEER in the germline V gene. For the CDR3, the DNA is TGCGCCAGCAGCCAAGGAGGCAGGAAAGATACGCAGTATTTT. Translated: CASSQGGRKDTQYF.

The V call is TRBV5-5, the J call TRBJ2-4, with 7 positions matching TRBD2. The CDR3 is 15 amino acids. With V trimmed by 3 bases and J by 6 bases, 9 bases remained unmatched. Germline-derived CDR1 and CDR2 are SGHKS and YYEKEE (reference sequence). The CDR3 nucleotides read TGTGCCAGCAGCTGGGGGGGGGTTCGGGCAAACATTCAGTACTTC. As protein: CASSWGGVRANIQYF.

V gene TRBV6-2 or TRBV6-3 combines with J gene TRBJ2-7, with D uncertain. Germline values: CDR1 MNHEY, CDR2 SVGEGT. The V gene lost 5 bases and the J gene lost 4 bases, with 21 bases spanning the gap. The CDR3 extends over 16 amino acids. The CDR3: CASSTHLQQSTYEQYF. CDR3 bases: TGTGCCAGCAGTACCCATCTTCAGCAGTCAACTTACGAGCAGTACTTC.

The rearrangement joins TRBV7-9 to TRBJ2-7; 7 bases map to TRBD1. The germline CDR1 and CDR2 sequences are SEHNR and FQNEAQ (reference sequence). The CDR3 is 13 amino acids. V lost 5 bases and J lost 6; bases outside the gene matches: 7. CDR3 loop: CASSALTGSEQYF. The CDR3 DNA is TGTGCCAGCAGCGCCCTGACAGGGAGCGAGCAGTACTTC.

The gene calls are TRBV12-3 or TRBV12-4 and TRBJ2-7; no reliable D call. There are 15 residues in the CDR3. Trimming took 4 bases from V and 0 from J, leaving 13 bases between them. Here the CDR3 reads CASSSRTEYSYEQYF. Written as DNA, the CDR3 is TGTGCCAGCAGTTCGCGGACGGAGTACTCCTACGAGCAGTACTTC.

CDR3 region: CSVGSLAGQETQYF. In DNA, the CDR3 is TGCAGCGTTGGTTCTCTAGCGGGGCAAGAGACCCAGTACTTC. The chain combines TRBV29-1 with TRBJ2-5, with TRBD2 matching over 9 bases. The CDR3 is 14 residues long. J lost 2 bases, V lost 4 bases, and 5 bases had no gene match. CDR1 SQVTM and CDR2 ANQGSEA come from the germline V gene.

This clonotype was observed many times. This chain connects TRBV5-1 to TRBJ2-1; 8 bases align to TRBD2. CDR3 size: 15 residues. Trimming cost V 3 bases and J 5 bases; bases outside gene matches: 7. Germline lookup yields CDR1 SGHRS and CDR2 YFSETQ. In DNA form, the CDR3 reads TGCGCCAGCAGCTCAGGACTAGCCACCAACAATGAGCAGTTCTTC. It is translated as CASSSGLATNNEQFF.

The CDR3 nucleotides are TGTGCCAGCAGCCTCCAGGTGAGCTCCTACGAGCAGTACTTC. Residues: CASSLQVSSYEQYF. The chain links TRBV7-2 to TRBJ2-7; D not resolved. From germline, CDR1 is SGHTA and CDR2 FQGNSA. V was trimmed by 5 bases and J by 0 bases, leaving 11 bases between them. The CDR3 runs to 14 residues.

In its sample, this clonotype was seen many times. The rearrangement links TRBV12-3 or TRBV12-4 to TRBJ2-6; 10 bases agree with TRBD1. The CDR3 has 14 residues. With V trimmed by 5 bases and J by 11 bases, 6 bases remained unmatched. CDR3 nucleotide sequence: TGTGCCAGCAGTCCGACAGGGGGCATCGACGTCCTGACTTTC. The encoded protein is CASSPTGGIDVLTF.

The rearrangement joins TRBV29-1 to TRBJ1-4; D is unclear. Deletions cut 6 bases from V and 2 bases from J, with 10 bases between. This CDR3 has 13 residues. CDR1 and CDR2 from the germline V gene are SQVTM and ANQGSEA. The CDR3 here is CSVTGLTNEKLFF. For the CDR3, the DNA is TGCAGCGTAACCGGCCTCACTAATGAAAAACTGTTTTTT.

The V and J genes are TRBV27 and TRBJ2-3, with D perhaps TRBD1 (5 bases). V was clipped by 5 bases and J by 2 bases, with 11 bases between them. Germline V CDR1 and CDR2: MNHEY, SMNVEV (reference sequence). The length of the CDR3 is 14 residues. DNA for the CDR3: TGTGCCAGCAGTACGACAGCTTTCACAGATACGCAGTATTTT. Residues: CASSTTAFTDTQYF.

This clonotype was observed a handful of times. This sequence joins TRBV10-3 and TRBJ2-3; 7 bases map to TRBD2. Germline V gene sequence: CDR1 ENHRY, CDR2 SYGVKD. V gave up 3 bases and J gave up 3 bases; unmatched junction bases: 9. This CDR3 is built from 16 residues. The chain's CDR3 is CAISETREGRTDTQYF. CDR3 DNA: TGTGCCATCAGTGAAACCAGGGAGGGGCGAACAGATACGCAGTATTTT.

This chain's CDR3 is CASSLNQLNTEAFF. CDR3 nucleotides: TGTGCCAGCAGCTTAAATCAGTTGAACACTGAAGCTTTCTTT. The chain uses TRBV11-3 and TRBJ1-1, with unresolved D. Germline V gives CDR1 SGHNT, CDR2 YENEEA. V lost 2 bases, J lost 0 bases, and 7 bases lay in between. The CDR3 has 14 residues.

V usage is TRBV12-3 or TRBV12-4 and J usage is TRBJ2-7; the match to TRBD2 covers 7 bases. V gave up 5 bases and J gave up 7 bases; unmatched junction bases: 11. The CDR3 spans 14 residues. CDR3 nucleotide sequence: TGTGCCAGCAGTATCCTCGGGGGGTTTGGGGAGCAGTACTTC. It codes for CASSILGGFGEQYF.

This clonotype was detected only a few times. The DNA of the CDR3 is TGCGCCAGCAGTGAGGCGTGGACTAGCGCGTCCTACGAGCAGTACTTC. Its translation is CASSEAWTSASYEQYF. The rearrangement joins TRBV10-1 to TRBJ2-7, with TRBD2 matching 9 bases. After removal of 2 bases from V and 1 base from J, the junction contained 6 bases not matched to a gene. The CDR3 contains 16 residues. Germline CDR1 reads WNHNN; CDR2 reads SYGVQD (reference sequence).

The sample holds a few counts of this clonotype. The chain's CDR3 is CASSHVQGEGAFF. CDR3 bases: TGTGCCAGCAGCCATGTGCAGGGTGAAGGAGCTTTCTTT. This chain connects TRBV14 to TRBJ1-1; D may be TRBD1 (5 bases). Germline CDR1 reads SGHDN; CDR2 reads FVKESK. V dropped 3 bases and J dropped 10 bases, with 15 bases sitting between them. The CDR3 runs to 13 residues.

This clonotype was counted a few times. The CDR3 spells CASSPTGQGWQPQHF. DNA for the CDR3: TGCGCCAGCAGTCCAACCGGACAGGGCTGGCAGCCCCAGCATTTT. The chain joins TRBV5-1 to TRBJ1-5; TRBD1 aligns across 8 bases. The trim removed 5 bases at V and 7 bases at J, leaving 11 bases unmatched. This CDR3 comprises 15 residues. Germline CDR1 SGHRS, CDR2 YFSETQ.